These 7 T cell receptor beta chains were sequenced from one sample in a study of shared clonotypes between healthy human individuals. The data were produced by immunoSEQ multiplex PCR, yet TCRdb's version contains in-frame clones alone and is incomplete. The sample contains 2 million to 2.5 million clones, under 95% of which appear only once. Sample: naive CD4+ T cells from PBMCs. Subset specified: CD45RA+ positively selected. All receptors derive from a man younger than 35 in good health. Some clones in this sample may be carry-over from other donors' samples.

V is TRBV4-1 and J is TRBJ2-1; D remains unclear. V shed 1 base and J shed 6 bases, with 7 bases lying between them. The CDR3 contains 13 residues. Per the germline V gene, CDR1 is MGHRA and CDR2 is YSYEKL. The CDR3 nucleotides are TGCGCCAGCAGCCAAGGGGTAGGCAATGAGCAGTTCTTC. Its translation: CASSQGVGNEQFF.

The J gene is TRBJ2-5, the V gene TRBV5-1; 11 bases are shared with TRBD2. This CDR3 contains 15 residues. Trimming at V came to 4 bases and at J to 7 bases, leaving 9 bases not matched to a gene. The germline CDR1 and CDR2 sequences are SGHRS and YFSETQ. CDR3 sequence (DNA): TGCGCCAGCAGCCCCGGGACTAGCGGTGAAGTGACCCAGTACTTC. Protein product: CASSPGTSGEVTQYF. Drawing the rest from reference TRBV5-1 and TRBJ2-5, the complete variable domain is KAGVTQTPRYLIKTRGQQVTLSCSPISGHRSVSWYQQTPGQGLQFLFEYFSETQRNKGNFPGRFSGRQFSNSRSEMNVSTLELGDSALYLCASSPGTSGEVTQYFGPGTRLLVL.

Comments on this clone: The same CDR3 also results from other DNA sequences found in this sample. The chain carries TRBV15 and TRBJ1-5; 10 positions match TRBD1. The length of the CDR3 is 15 residues. V shed 1 base and J 5 bases; nucleotides not matched to a gene: 2. CDR1 is LNHNV and CDR2 is YYDKDF in the germline V gene (reference sequence). CDR3 DNA sequence: TGTGCCACCAGCAGAGCCGGGACAGGGGATCAGCCCCAGCATTTT. Translation: CATSRAGTGDQPQHF.

The rearrangement uses TRBV5-5 and TRBJ2-2; D is undetermined. The V end was cut by 1 base, the J end by 2 bases, with 9 bases between. The CDR3 runs to 15 residues. Germline V lookup: CDR1 SGHKS, CDR2 YYEKEE (reference sequence). The CDR3 loop reads CASSLWGENTGELFF. DNA of the CDR3: TGTGCCAGCAGCTTGTGGGGTGAAAACACCGGGGAGCTGTTTTTT.

This clone was recorded once. The chain links TRBV30 to TRBJ2-1; no clear D gene. Trimming cost V 3 bases and J 5 bases, with 8 bases left between them. This CDR3 comprises 12 residues. Germline V gene lookup returns CDR1 GTSNPN and CDR2 SVGIG (reference sequence). The CDR3 nucleotides are TGTGCCTGGAGCCCCCTAGACAATGAGCAGTTCTTC. Its translation: CAWSPLDNEQFF.

The chain links TRBV4-1 to TRBJ2-3; no clear D gene. The germline V and J ends were trimmed by 2 bases and 6 bases, with 6 bases remaining between them. The CDR3 covers 12 residues. Germline CDR1 reads MGHRA; CDR2 reads YSYEKL. The CDR3 loop reads CASSQPHDTQYF. CDR3 coding DNA: TGCGCCAGCAGCCAACCACATGATACGCAGTATTTT.

As to this clone: Within the sample, other DNA sequences also encode this same CDR3. This chain links TRBV19 with TRBJ2-5, with 10 bases aligning to TRBD1. The CDR3 is 14 residues long. V lost 6 bases to trimming and J lost 2 bases; unmatched junction nucleotides: 3. Germline V lookup: CDR1 LNHDA, CDR2 SQIVND (reference sequence). For the CDR3, the DNA is TGTGCCAGTAGCCCGGGACAGGGGCAAGAGACCCAGTACTTC. This gives the protein CASSPGQGQETQYF.